A selection of T cell receptor beta chains follows, all from one sample in a study of T cell responses to AZD1222 COVID-19 vaccine. Only in-frame clones appear in the TCRdb table, and some are missing; sequencing was by immunoSEQ multiplex PCR. The table shows fewer than 120,000 clones, with over 85% occurring only once. The sample consisted of peripheral blood, taken 28 days after the second AZD1222 dose. These receptors were taken from an adult who received the AZD1222 COVID-19 vaccine. CDR3s include the opening cysteine and the closing phenylalanine or tryptophan. The D gene is left open where the match is weak. The size entry is marked missing in some rows and otherwise reads once, few, many or a size class.

V gene	D gene	J gene	clone size	CDR3 DNA	CDR3 protein
TRBV18	NA	TRBJ2-3	NA	TGTGCCAGCTCACCCCTCCGGGATAAGGATACGCAGTATTTT	CASSPLRDKDTQYF
TRBV18	NA	TRBJ2-7	NA	TGTGCCAGCTCACATACGGACCGCTACGAGCAGTACTTC	CASSHTDRYEQYF
TRBV9	NA	TRBJ2-6	NA	TGTGCCAGCAGCCTCCGGGACGCCAGCTCTGGGGCCAACGTCCTGACTTTC	CASSLRDASSGANVLTF
TRBV11-2	TRBD2	TRBJ2-7	NA	TGTGCCAGCAGCTTTCTGGCTAGCGGGGGGGCCTACGAGCAGTACTTC	CASSFLASGGAYEQYF
TRBV18	NA	TRBJ2-7	NA	TGTGCCAGCTCACCCGGGACTTCCATCTACGAGCAGTACTTC	CASSPGTSIYEQYF
TRBV6-5	NA	TRBJ1-2	NA	TGTGCCAGCAGTTACGAGTTGGTTAGTGGCTACACCTTC	CASSYELVSGYTF
TRBV10-3	NA	TRBJ2-7	NA	TGTGCCATCAGTCCCGGGCCTGAATACGAGCAGTACTTC	CAISPGPEYEQYF
TRBV2	NA	TRBJ2-7	NA	TGTGCCAGCAGTTATCGGCTGACCGGGTCCTACGAGCAGTACTTC	CASSYRLTGSYEQYF
TRBV7-6	NA	TRBJ1-6	NA	TGTGCCAGCAGCTTAGTAATGGGCTATAATTCACCCCTCCACTTT	CASSLVMGYNSPLHF
TRBV20-1	NA	TRBJ2-1	NA	TGCAGTGCTAGAGTGACTAATGAGCAGTTCTTC	CSARVTNEQFF
TRBV4-1	TRBD1	TRBJ1-5	once	TGCGCCAGCAGCCAAGACTCTGGGACAGGGGATTATAGCAATCAGCCCCAGCATTTT	CASSQDSGTGDYSNQPQHF
TRBV7-6	NA	TRBJ1-5	NA	TGTGCCAGCAGCCTCCTACATACAGGCAATAGCAATCAGCCCCAGCATTTT	CASSLLHTGNSNQPQHF
TRBV7-9	NA	TRBJ1-4	NA	TGTGCCAGCAGCTTAGTCGGGGGGCTGGAGGAAAAACTGTTTTTT	CASSLVGGLEEKLFF
TRBV18	TRBD2	TRBJ2-7	NA	TGTGCCAGCTCACCACGGAGCGGGGGCAGTCACGAGCAGTACTTC	CASSPRSGGSHEQYF
TRBV14	TRBD1	TRBJ1-1	NA	TGTGCCAGCAGCCAACTACAGGGGGAGGTCGCTGAAGCTTTCTTT	CASSQLQGEVAEAFF
TRBV7-9	NA	TRBJ1-1	NA	TGTGCCAGCAGCTCGACACTGGACACTGAAGCTTTCTTT	CASSSTLDTEAFF
TRBV7-2	TRBD2	TRBJ2-5	NA	TGTGCCAGCAGCTTGCTCGGGGGGCAAGAGACCCAGTACTTC	CASSLLGGQETQYF
TRBV24-1	NA	TRBJ1-2	once	TGTGCCACCAGTCCCGGGGCGCAGAACTATGGCTACACCTTC	CATSPGAQNYGYTF
TRBV5-1	NA	TRBJ2-3	NA	TGCGCCAGCAGCTTGGGGCCGGATAGCACAGATACGCAGTATTTT	CASSLGPDSTDTQYF
TRBV6-2/TRBV6-3	NA	TRBJ1-6	NA	TGTGCCAGCAGTTACGAATCCGGAGCCGGCTCACCCCTCCACTTT	CASSYESGAGSPLHF
TRBV20-1	NA	TRBJ2-1	NA	TGCAGTGCTTTCCTGAATGAGCAGTTCTTC	CSAFLNEQFF
TRBV2	TRBD2	TRBJ2-3	NA	TGTGCCAGCAGTTTTAGCGGGGTCACAGATACGCAGTATTTT	CASSFSGVTDTQYF
TRBV18	NA	TRBJ2-5	NA	TGTGCCAGCTCACCACCCAGCGACCAAGAGACCCAGTACTTC	CASSPPSDQETQYF
TRBV4-2	NA	TRBJ1-2	NA	TGTGCCAGCAGCCACCCGGGGGTTGCCTCCCATTCATATGGCTACACCTTC	CASSHPGVASHSYGYTF
TRBV27	NA	TRBJ2-5	NA	TGTGCCAGCAGTTTATATACCCAAGAGACCCAGTACTTC	CASSLYTQETQYF
TRBV9	NA	TRBJ1-1	NA	TGTGCCAGCAGCGTAGGGGATGCGGGAACGAAGGAAGCTTTCTTT	CASSVGDAGTKEAFF
TRBV19	NA	TRBJ1-2	once	TGTGCCAGTAGTAAGGACAGCCAACGGGAATATGGCTACACCTTC	CASSKDSQREYGYTF
TRBV7-6	NA	TRBJ1-2	NA	TGTGCCAGCAGCCACGAGACCGGTCTGGGCTACACCTTC	CASSHETGLGYTF
TRBV4-3	NA	TRBJ1-2	NA	TGCGCCAGCAGCCGGACCAGGTTGGTAGGCGGCTACACCTTC	CASSRTRLVGGYTF
TRBV19	NA	TRBJ2-1	NA	TGTGCCAGTAGGGTCTCCAGAGACTACAATGAGCAGTTCTTC	CASRVSRDYNEQFF
TRBV5-6	NA	TRBJ1-6	NA	TGTGCCAGCAGCTTATTTTCCTTGGCGAGACTCTCCAATTCACCCCTCCACTTT	CASSLFSLARLSNSPLHF
TRBV6-5	NA	TRBJ2-7	NA	TGTGCCAGCAGTTACGCGGACACCGGCTGGCACTTC	CASSYADTGWHF
TRBV30	NA	TRBJ2-7	NA	TGTGCCTGGAGTCGGGGAACCTACGAGCAGTACTTC	CAWSRGTYEQYF
TRBV28	NA	TRBJ1-1	NA	TGTGCCAGCGGATTACAGGGATTAACTGAAGCTTTCTTT	CASGLQGLTEAFF
TRBV7-3	TRBD2	TRBJ2-1	NA	TGTGCCAGCAGCTTCTTAGCGGGGCCTTACAATGAGCAGTTCTTC	CASSFLAGPYNEQFF
TRBV27	NA	TRBJ1-2	NA	TGTGCCAGCAGTTTATCAGGGGGCTATGGCTACACCTTC	CASSLSGGYGYTF
TRBV6-5	TRBD2	TRBJ2-1	NA	TGTGCCAGCAGTACAACCGGGACTAGCAGCAATGAGCAGTTCTTC	CASSTTGTSSNEQFF
TRBV7-2	TRBD1	TRBJ1-4	NA	TGTGCCAGCAGCTCGACTGGACAGGGGGAAAAACTGTTTTTT	CASSSTGQGEKLFF
TRBV6-2/TRBV6-3	NA	TRBJ1-2	NA	TGTGCCAGCAGTTACTCTTCTCTTCATCTCCCCCCCACCGGGGCTAACTATGGCTACACCTTC	CASSYSSLHLPPTGANYGYTF
TRBV7-2	NA	TRBJ1-6	NA	TGTGCCAGCAGCTTAGCCCCGGCCAGGGCGGATTCACCCCTCCACTTT	CASSLAPARADSPLHF
TRBV27	NA	TRBJ1-5	NA	TGTGCCAGCCCCCAAAGGTCCGGACACAATCAGCCCCAGCATTTT	CASPQRSGHNQPQHF